A single sample is the source of the 22 T cell receptor beta chains below, sequenced in a study of patients and donors after allogeneic stem cell transplantation. One entry per CDR3 protein, called by TCRdb with MiXCR from the RT-PCR reads. Among 150,000 to 200,000 distinct CDR3 sequences listed, 41% were seen once. Specimen: blood, either unsorted or a sorted T cell fraction (not recorded which). The receptors shown here come from a human donor who was either an allogeneic HSCT recipient or a stem cell or donor lymphocyte infusion donor (not recorded which). It is not recorded whose cells these are; they may come from a transplant donor.

The chain uses TRBV30 and TRBJ1-5; a possible D gene is TRBD1 (6 bases). The germline V gene has CDR1 GTSNPN and CDR2 SVGIG (reference sequence). V lost 8 bases, J lost 3 bases, and 14 bases lay in between. This CDR3 comprises 13 residues. The CDR3 sequence: CAHSAGDNQPQHF. The CDR3, as DNA: TGTGCCCATTCGGCAGGGGACAATCAGCCCCAGCATTTT.

The chain joins TRBV5-1 to TRBJ1-2; no definite D call. Trimming stripped 4 bases from V and 2 bases from J, with 9 bases between. This CDR3 is 13 amino acids long. Germline assignment: CDR1 SGHRS and CDR2 YFSETQ. CDR3 sequence: CASSTDGNYGYTF. The CDR3 region has the DNA TGCGCCAGCAGCACGGACGGGAACTATGGCTACACCTTC.

The genes are TRBV20-1 and TRBJ2-3; a possible D gene is TRBD2 (5 bases). The CDR3 contains 14 residues. Germline assignment: CDR1 DFQATT and CDR2 SNEGSKA (reference sequence). V was shortened by 7 bases and J by 2 bases, with 16 bases between the two germline ends. CDR3 protein: CSVPVRGPTDTQYF. DNA of the CDR3: TGCAGTGTTCCGGTGAGAGGGCCCACAGATACGCAGTATTTT.

This clonotype was seen a handful of times. This sequence joins TRBV20-1 and TRBJ1-3; D ambiguous. The CDR3 has 11 residues. V lost 3 bases and J 8 bases, leaving 8 bases between the germline ends. Germline CDR1 and CDR2: DFQATT and SNEGSKA (reference sequence). The CDR3 DNA reads TGCAGTGCTAGCCCCAAGGACACCATATATTTT. It encodes CSASPKDTIYF.

In this sample, this clonotype turned up once. The chain joins TRBV29-1 to TRBJ1-3, with D possibly matching TRBD1 (6 bases). Germline CDR1 and CDR2: SQVTM and ANQGSEA. V lost 0 bases, J lost 3 bases, and 21 bases lay in between. This CDR3 has 18 residues. CDR3 residues: CSVEDRRDNGAGGNTIYF. In DNA, the CDR3 is TGCAGCGTTGAAGATCGGAGGGACAACGGAGCAGGTGGAAACACCATATATTTT.

The chain employs TRBV5-6 and TRBJ1-2; unclear D gene. V dropped 4 bases and J dropped 5 bases, with 12 bases sitting between them. CDR1 is SGHDT and CDR2 is YYEEEE in the germline V gene. The CDR3 is 13 amino acids. The CDR3 loop is CASSMDGEYGYTF. The CDR3 nucleotides are TGTGCCAGCAGCATGGACGGAGAGTATGGCTACACCTTC.

CDR3 sequence (DNA): TGTGCCAGCAGCTTCTTTAATCAGGGCCAGACTGAAGCTTTCTTT. Translating it yields CASSFFNQGQTEAFF. V usage is TRBV11-2 and J usage is TRBJ1-1; D possibly corresponds to TRBD1 (5 bases). The germline V gene encodes CDR1 SGHAT and CDR2 FQNNGV. Between the trimmed V and J ends, which lost 3 bases and 5 bases, there was a span of 16 bases. The CDR3 is 15 amino acids. Variable domain in full (rest from reference TRBV11-2 and TRBJ1-1): EAGVAQSPRYKIIEKRQSVAFWCNPISGHATLYWYQQILGQGPKLLIQFQNNGVVDDSQLPKDRFSAERLKGVDSTLKIQPAKLEDSAVYLCASSFFNQGQTEAFFGQGTRLTVV.

This clonotype was seen many times. The chain links TRBV20-1 to TRBJ1-5; 8 bases map to TRBD1. Trimming cost V 4 bases and J 2 bases; bases outside gene matches: 7. Germline lookup yields CDR1 DFQATT and CDR2 SNEGSKA (reference sequence). The CDR3 loop spans 15 amino acids. The CDR3 DNA reads as TGCAGTGCTACCCTGGACAGGGAGCGCAATCAGCCCCAGCATTTT. Translating it yields CSATLDRERNQPQHF.

The CDR3 coding sequence is TGTGCCAGCAGCGTAGGGGCCAGCGGGGGGACTAATCACGAGCAGTACTTC. It is translated as CASSVGASGGTNHEQYF. The chain recombines TRBV9 with TRBJ2-7; 9 bases align to TRBD2. Trimming took 0 bases from V and 5 from J; bases not matched to a gene: 12. Per the germline V gene, CDR1 is SGDLS and CDR2 is YYNGEE. This CDR3 comprises 17 residues.

This rearrangement joins TRBV28 to TRBJ2-1; TRBD1 matches at 7 bases. The V gene end was trimmed by 5 bases and the J gene end by 1 base; junction bases not matched to a gene: 5. Per germline, CDR1 MDHEN and CDR2 SYDVKM. This CDR3 is built from 15 residues. Here the CDR3 DNA reads TGTGCCAGCAGTCACCGGGACAGTTCCTACAATGAGCAGTTCTTC. This codes for CASSHRDSSYNEQFF.

This sequence joins TRBV12-3 or TRBV12-4 and TRBJ1-1, with D hard to call. The germline V and J ends were trimmed by 7 bases and 2 bases, with 14 bases remaining between them. The CDR3 is made up of 14 amino acids. CDR3 sequence (DNA): TGTGCCAGCAAGAATATTCCGGGCAACACTGAAGCTTTCTTT. Translation gives CASKNIPGNTEAFF.

This clonotype was detected only a few times. The rearrangement links TRBV7-9 to TRBJ1-1, with D uncertain. Trimming pared 2 bases from V and 6 bases from J, leaving 7 bases between. Germline V gene lookup returns CDR1 SEHNR and CDR2 FQNEAQ (reference sequence). CDR3 length equals 12 residues. In nucleotides, the CDR3 is TGTGCCAGCAGCTTACGGCAGTCTGAAGCTTTCTTT. Amino acid sequence: CASSLRQSEAFF.

The V gene is TRBV7-2, the J gene TRBJ2-3; TRBD2 is a possible D gene (5 bases). The CDR3 extends over 15 amino acids. V lost 7 bases, J lost 0 bases, and 14 bases lay in between. The germline gives CDR1 SGHTA, CDR2 FQGNSA. The CDR3 here is CASKAAGGSTDTQYF. In DNA, the CDR3 is TGTGCCAGCAAAGCGGCGGGCGGGAGCACAGATACGCAGTATTTT.

This chain connects TRBV18 to TRBJ2-4, with TRBD1 matching over 8 bases. The V and J ends lost 4 bases and 11 bases, in that order; junction bases with no gene match: 7. Germline V CDR1 and CDR2: KGHSH, LQKENI. The CDR3 runs to 13 residues. CDR3 loop: CASSLDRGGVQYF. The CDR3 coding sequence is TGTGCCAGCTCACTCGACAGGGGTGGAGTTCAGTACTTC.

This chain links TRBV29-1 with TRBJ1-2; possible D gene TRBD1, 6 bases. V was cut by 7 bases and J by 0 bases, with 18 bases left in between. CDR3 length equals 15 residues. Per the germline V gene, CDR1 is SQVTM and CDR2 is ANQGSEA. The CDR3 region is CSAQRQVTSNYGYTF. The CDR3 DNA reads as TGCAGCGCCCAACGACAGGTAACCTCTAACTATGGCTACACCTTC.

This clonotype appeared a few times. The chain recombines TRBV28 with TRBJ2-7; a possible D gene is TRBD2 (5 bases). CDR1 and CDR2 (germline): MDHEN, SYDVKM. This CDR3 has 15 residues. Trimming stripped 2 bases from V and 0 bases from J, with 11 bases between. CDR3 bases: TGTGCCAGCAGTTTAAGTCTAGCCAGCTCCTACGAGCAGTACTTC. This codes for CASSLSLASSYEQYF.

J is TRBJ1-1 and V is TRBV6-5, with D perhaps matching TRBD1 (5 bases). CDR1 MNHEY and CDR2 SVGAGI come from the germline V gene. V gave up 5 bases and J gave up 11 bases, with 18 bases separating them. This CDR3 is 13 amino acids long. Written as DNA, the CDR3 is TGTGCCAGCAGTCCCCTGGGGCTTATAATGGCTTTCTTT. It encodes CASSPLGLIMAFF.

The chain recombines TRBV5-1 with TRBJ2-1, with 8 positions matching TRBD1. Trimming at V came to 2 bases and at J to 6 bases, leaving 10 bases not matched to a gene. CDR3 length: 16 residues. Germline V gives CDR1 SGHRS, CDR2 YFSETQ. The CDR3 is CASSFGLGTGPNEQFF. The CDR3 nucleotides are TGCGCCAGCAGCTTCGGTCTTGGGACAGGCCCCAATGAGCAGTTCTTC.

The sample holds many counts of this clonotype. The chain couples TRBV20-1 to TRBJ1-1; D is unclear. Trimming cost V 2 bases and J 4 bases, with 11 bases left between them. The CDR3 has 13 amino acids. Per germline, CDR1 DFQATT and CDR2 SNEGSKA (reference sequence). The CDR3 DNA sequence: TGCAGTGCTAGAAAGGCGGGGTCCACTGAAGCTTTCTTT. It specifies CSARKAGSTEAFF.

The rearrangement uses TRBV6-6 and TRBJ2-3, with 10 nucleotides matching TRBD2. With V trimmed by 8 bases and J by 3 bases, 14 bases remained unmatched. The CDR3 sequence is 17 residues long. Germline CDR1 is MNHNY and CDR2 is SVGAGI (reference sequence). Here the CDR3 DNA reads TGTGCCAGCCAAGGACTAGCGGACGAATGGGGGACAGATACGCAGTATTTT. Protein: CASQGLADEWGTDTQYF.

This chain connects TRBV6-5 to TRBJ2-5, with no clear D. Germline V gene lookup returns CDR1 MNHEY and CDR2 SVGAGI. The CDR3 covers 15 residues. The V end lost 5 bases, the J end lost 0 bases, and 13 bases lay between the germline ends. The CDR3 DNA reads as TGTGCCAGCAGTCTCTCCGCGGATTACCAAGAGACCCAGTACTTC. Protein sequence: CASSLSADYQETQYF.

The CDR3 is CAISFSTGQETQYF. The DNA for the CDR3 is TGTGCCATCAGCTTTTCGACAGGACAAGAGACCCAGTACTTC. The rearrangement links TRBV10-3 to TRBJ2-5; maybe TRBD1 (6 bases). Germline V gene lookup returns CDR1 ENHRY and CDR2 SYGVKD. The CDR3 totals 14 residues. Trimming left V 6 bases short and J 2 bases short, with 13 bases between.